The clone carrying this T cell receptor (beta chain) came up once. The data belong to a study of shared clonotypes between healthy human individuals. TCRdb's copy holds only in-frame clones and misses some; the assay was immunoSEQ multiplex PCR. The sample includes about 1 million clones, under 80% of them seen just once. The CDR3 has 16 residues. The trim removed 7 bases at V and 5 bases at J, leaving 15 bases unmatched. CDR1 is SGHAT and CDR2 is FQNNGV in the germline V gene. This clonotype was sampled from a man between 18 and 35 years old in good health. Sequencing input: memory CD4+ T cells sorted from blood. Regarding subset: CD45RA-negative fraction. The rearrangement joins TRBV11-2 to TRBJ2-5; the match to TRBD2 covers 8 bases. CDR3 residues: CASTQGSGISGETQYF. The CDR3 DNA sequence: TGTGCCAGCACCCAAGGTAGCGGGATCTCGGGGGAGACCCAGTACTTC.